This T cell receptor beta chain was observed in a study of T cells after yellow fever vaccination. By 5'RACE template switching, TCR cDNA was produced, with a universal primer site and UMIs added in the process. TCRdb passed the 5' RACE reads through MiXCR, listing each CDR3 protein once. Among 600,000 to 750,000 distinct CDR3 sequences listed, more than 9% were seen once. The germline gives CDR1 MNHEY, CDR2 SVGAGI. The CDR3 contains 13 residues. With 6 bases removed from V and 3 bases from J, the gap between germline ends came to 11 bases. The receptor comes from a man aged 30 to 39 who received the YFV17D yellow fever vaccine. The genes are TRBV6-5 and TRBJ1-1, with D perhaps matching TRBD1 (5 bases). The source material was PBMCs, sampled on the day of the yellow fever booster vaccination. The chain's CDR3 is CASSSRGDTEAFF. DNA for the CDR3: TGTGCCAGCAGCTCTCGGGGGGACACTGAAGCTTTCTTT.